This entry lists 30 T cell receptor beta chains sequenced from one sample in a study of identical twins. TCRdb passed the 5' RACE reads through MiXCR, listing each CDR3 protein once. The sample contains approximately 680,000 distinct CDR3 sequences, 7.1% of which appear only once. The sample was also linked to a second study, of yellow fever vaccine responses in identical twins.

The sample taken for sequencing was PBMCs. These receptors came from a woman under 30 in good health.

This clonotype was seen ten or more times. This chain joins TRBV5-6 and TRBJ1-6, with 11 bases that match TRBD1. Germline V gives CDR1 SGHDT, CDR2 YYEEEE. The CDR3 loop spans 15 amino acids. Unmatched junction bases numbered 6, after V lost 4 bases and J lost 9 bases. CDR3 amino acids: CASSADRGLTSPLHF. The CDR3 region has the DNA TGTGCCAGCAGCGCGGACAGGGGGCTCACTTCACCCCTCCACTTT.

V is TRBV10-3 and J is TRBJ2-5, with 10 bases identical to TRBD1. Germline CDR1 is ENHRY and CDR2 is SYGVKD. V was clipped by 4 bases and J by 3 bases; unmatched bases: 5. The CDR3 has 15 residues. The DNA of the CDR3 is TGTGCCATCAGTGTTGCGGACAGGGGGGAAGAGACCCAGTACTTC. Translated, it gives CAISVADRGEETQYF.

At least ten counts were recorded for this clonotype. J is TRBJ2-1 and V is TRBV5-1, with D tentatively TRBD2 (5 bases). The germline gives CDR1 SGHRS, CDR2 YFSETQ. The CDR3 consists of 16 residues. Trimming removed 4 bases at V and 6 bases at J, with 20 bases between. The CDR3 reads CASSPIGRAEINEQFF. CDR3 in DNA: TGCGCCAGCAGCCCAATAGGGCGGGCGGAAATCAATGAGCAGTTCTTC.

This clonotype was observed many times. The chain combines TRBV3-1 with TRBJ2-7; the D is unclear. V was pared by 0 bases and J by 3 bases, with 9 bases between. This CDR3 has 14 amino acids. In germline, CDR1 is LGHDT, CDR2 YNNKEL (reference sequence). In DNA form, the CDR3 reads TGTGCCAGCAGCCAAGATGTCGGCAGCTACGAGCAGTACGTC. Protein: CASSQDVGSYEQYV.

The chain links TRBV7-9 to TRBJ2-3; D possibly matches TRBD1 or TRBD2 (6 bases each). CDR3 size: 16 residues. V lost 5 bases, J lost 4 bases, and 19 bases lay in between. The V gene's germline CDR1 is SEHNR and CDR2 FQNEAQ (reference sequence). The CDR3 DNA reads as TGTGCCAGCAGCCCAAGGGGGGCTAGCGTCGCAGATACGCAGTATTTT. It specifies CASSPRGASVADTQYF.

CDR3 bases: TGTGCCAGCAGGGTAGGACTGGGGAACACCGGGGAGCTGTTTTTT. Its translation: CASRVGLGNTGELFF. V is TRBV6-1 and J is TRBJ2-2; possible D gene TRBD2, 5 bases. Germline V gives CDR1 MNHNS, CDR2 SASEGT. The germline V and J ends were trimmed by 6 bases and 1 base, with 12 bases remaining between them. This CDR3 contains 15 residues.

V and J are TRBV5-5 and TRBJ2-3; D gene uncertain. This CDR3 comprises 15 residues. Trimming stripped 0 bases from V and 0 bases from J, with 8 bases between. Per the germline V gene, CDR1 is SGHKS and CDR2 is YYEKEE (reference sequence). The DNA of the CDR3 is TGTGCCAGCAGCTTGGGCGTGGACAGCACAGATACGCAGTATTTT. Its translation: CASSLGVDSTDTQYF.

The CDR3 nucleotides read TGCAGTGCTACCACCGTTACCGGGACTAGCGGGGGGGCCGTGGAGACCCAGTACTTC. Amino acids: CSATTVTGTSGGAVETQYF. The V and J genes are TRBV20-1 and TRBJ2-5; 16 nucleotides align to TRBD2. V lost 4 bases, J lost 5 bases, and 16 bases stayed unmatched. Germline CDR1 and CDR2: DFQATT and SNEGSKA (reference sequence). The CDR3 extends over 19 amino acids.

This clonotype turned up a few times. The chain combines TRBV28 with TRBJ2-7; D unclear. The CDR3 covers 13 residues. Germline V CDR1 and CDR2: MDHEN, SYDVKM. Trimming took 10 bases from V and 1 from J, leaving 14 bases between them. CDR3 in DNA: TGTGCCACCCAGCCAGACGGGTCCTACGAGCAGTACGTC. Amino acid sequence: CATQPDGSYEQYV.

Note on this clonotype: A much more abundant neighbour one base away suggests this may be a read error. The rearrangement uses TRBV20-1 and TRBJ2-1, with D perhaps TRBD2 (6 bases). This CDR3 has 15 amino acids. Germline loops: CDR1 DFQATT, CDR2 SNEGSKA (reference sequence). The V end was cut by 3 bases, the J end by 4 bases, with 16 bases between. This CDR3 is CSASPIAAAYNEQFF. The CDR3 nucleotides are TGCAGTGCTAGCCCCATAGCGGCGGCTTACAATGAGCAGTTCTTC.

This clonotype has more than one count but fewer than ten. The chain is built from TRBV20-1 and TRBJ2-7; D ambiguous. The CDR3 is made up of 12 amino acids. Trimming removed 2 bases from V and 5 bases from J, with 10 bases in between. CDR1 is DFQATT, CDR2 SNEGSKA, per germline (reference sequence). As DNA, the CDR3 is TGCAGTGCTAGACTAGGGCCGGACGAGCAGTACTTC. Translating it yields CSARLGPDEQYF.

This clonotype was detected a few times. The chain couples TRBV20-1 to TRBJ2-3, with 11 nucleotides matching TRBD2. CDR3 length: 16 amino acids. The ends lost 6 bases at V and 6 bases at J; junction bases unmatched: 14. Looked up from germline, CDR1 is DFQATT and CDR2 is SNEGSKA (reference sequence). The CDR3 sequence is CSAPFWASGGRDTQYF. CDR3 nucleotides: TGCAGTGCCCCCTTCTGGGCTAGCGGGGGGAGGGATACGCAGTATTTT.

The chain couples TRBV12-3 or TRBV12-4 to TRBJ2-1, with D unresolved. Trimming took off 2 bases at V and 9 bases at J, with 11 bases between the two ends. CDR3 length equals 13 residues. The CDR3 nucleotides are TGTGCCAGCAGTTTAACGAGCATCGGTGAGCAGTTCTTC. It specifies CASSLTSIGEQFF.

In this sample, this clonotype turned up many times. This chain links TRBV20-1 with TRBJ1-2; 7 nucleotides match TRBD1. Trimming cost V 6 bases and J 5 bases; bases outside gene matches: 9. The germline V gene encodes CDR1 DFQATT and CDR2 SNEGSKA (reference sequence). CDR3 length equals 13 residues. This CDR3 reads CSAHPGQSYGYTF. The CDR3 DNA sequence: TGCAGTGCCCACCCGGGACAGTCTTATGGCTACACCTTC.

This clonotype showed up many times. The rearrangement links TRBV24-1 to TRBJ2-4; a weak D match, TRBD2 (5 bases). V lost 5 bases to trimming and J lost 5 bases, with 15 bases between them. CDR1 is KGHDR, CDR2 SFDVKD, per germline. The CDR3 loop spans 15 amino acids. Here the CDR3 DNA reads TGTGCCACCAGTGGCATTCCCCCAGCGGAAAACATTCAGTACTTC. As protein: CATSGIPPAENIQYF.

This clonotype turned up a few times. V is TRBV10-1 and J is TRBJ2-3; 7 bases align to TRBD2. The V gene end was trimmed by 8 bases and the J gene end by 3 bases; junction bases not matched to a gene: 8. CDR3 length equals 14 residues. The germline V gene has CDR1 WNHNN and CDR2 SYGVQD (reference sequence). The CDR3 nucleotides read TGCGCCAGCCGCCTCGGGGGGACGACAGATACGCAGTATTTT. Protein sequence: CASRLGGTTDTQYF.

The rearrangement links TRBV2 to TRBJ2-5; 9 nucleotides line up with TRBD2. Trimming cost V 6 bases and J 5 bases; bases outside gene matches: 10. This CDR3 spans 15 amino acids. In germline, CDR1 is SNHLY, CDR2 FYNNEI. This chain's CDR3 is CASSRDSGSGETQYF. CDR3 sequence (DNA): TGTGCCAGCAGCCGGGATAGCGGGAGCGGGGAGACCCAGTACTTC.

Only a few counts were recorded for this clonotype. The CDR3 here is CSAREGTTTDTQYF. CDR3 nucleotides: TGCAGTGCTAGAGAAGGCACAACCACAGATACGCAGTATTTT. The chain links TRBV20-1 to TRBJ2-3; no clear D. Germline loops: CDR1 DFQATT, CDR2 SNEGSKA (reference sequence). The ends were cut back, 0 bases at V and 2 bases at J, with 9 bases in the middle. The CDR3 is 14 amino acids.

This clonotype was recorded at least ten times. The chain employs TRBV28 and TRBJ1-5; perhaps TRBD1 as D (5 bases). The V end was cut by 6 bases, the J end by 6 bases, with 15 bases between. The CDR3 contains 14 residues. Germline V gene sequence: CDR1 MDHEN, CDR2 SYDVKM. CDR3 sequence (DNA): TGTGCCAGCAGCCCGTTGGGGGTCGCTCAGCCCCAGCATTTT. It yields the protein CASSPLGVAQPQHF. The complete variable domain, with remaining parts taken from reference TRBV28 and TRBJ1-5, reads DVKVTQSSRYLVKRTGEKVFLECVQDMDHENMFWYRQDPGLGLRLIYFSYDVKMKEKGDIPEGYSVSREKKERFSLILESASTNQTSMYLCASSPLGVAQPQHFGDGTRLSIL.

The rearrangement links TRBV6-5 to TRBJ2-1, with 10 bases fitting TRBD2. The CDR3 has 16 residues. V lost 0 bases to trimming and J lost 4 bases; unmatched junction nucleotides: 3. Germline lookup yields CDR1 MNHEY and CDR2 SVGAGI. CDR3 in DNA: TGTGCCAGCAGTTACTCCGCTAGCGGGAGATACAATGAGCAGTTCTTC. Its translation: CASSYSASGRYNEQFF.

This clonotype turned up a few times. This chain uses TRBV5-6 with TRBJ1-1; D is uncertain. Germline V gene data show CDR1 as SGHDT and CDR2 as YYEEEE. Trimming cost V 1 base and J 5 bases, with 9 bases left between them. CDR3 length: 13 amino acids. This CDR3 reads CASSLPAGTEAFF. CDR3 in DNA: TGTGCCAGCAGCTTGCCGGCCGGGACTGAAGCTTTCTTT.

Only a few counts were recorded for this clonotype. The V and J genes are TRBV4-1 and TRBJ2-1; 10 bases fit TRBD2. The CDR3 loop spans 18 amino acids. With 0 bases clipped from V and 0 bases from J, the junction kept 5 bases outside the gene matches. The germline gives CDR1 MGHRA, CDR2 YSYEKL. The CDR3 nucleotides are TGCGCCAGCAGCCAAGATCTTTCTAGCGGGAGCTCCTACAATGAGCAGTTCTTC. Its protein product is CASSQDLSSGSSYNEQFF.

This sequence joins TRBV4-1 and TRBJ2-7, with 7 bases fitting TRBD2. This CDR3 spans 15 amino acids. V shed 4 bases and J 1 base; nucleotides not matched to a gene: 7. Germline loops: CDR1 MGHRA, CDR2 YSYEKL. The CDR3 loop is CASSPVGDYSYEQYF. The CDR3 DNA is TGCGCCAGCAGCCCTGTTGGGGACTATTCCTACGAGCAGTACTTC.

This clonotype was counted between two and nine times. This rearrangement joins TRBV7-6 to TRBJ2-5; 10 bases fit TRBD1. V gave up 5 bases and J gave up 2 bases; unmatched junction bases: 5. This CDR3 is built from 15 residues. Germline CDR1 reads SGHVS; CDR2 reads FNYEAQ. The DNA for the CDR3 is TGTGCCAGCAGCCCCCAGGGACAGGGGCAAGAGACCCAGTACTTC. Its translation: CASSPQGQGQETQYF. The full variable domain, in which reference TRBV7-6 and TRBJ2-5 provide the parts outside the CDR3, is GAGVSQSPRYKVTKRGQDVALRCDPISGHVSLYWYRQALGQGPEFLTYFNYEAQQDKSGLPNDRFSAERPEGSISTLTIQRTEQRDSAMYRCASSPQGQGQETQYFGPGTRLLVL.

This clonotype has more than one count but fewer than ten. The genes are TRBV12-3 or TRBV12-4 and TRBJ2-1; D tentatively reads TRBD1 or TRBD2 (5 bases each). V was shortened by 2 bases and J by 0 bases, with 11 bases between the two germline ends. The CDR3 spans 16 residues. This CDR3 reads CASSLWGSSSYNEQFF. The CDR3 DNA reads TGTGCCAGCAGTTTATGGGGGTCCAGCTCCTACAATGAGCAGTTCTTC.

This clonotype appeared a few times. The CDR3 DNA is TGTGCCACGGACGAAGTACAGGACAACTATGGCTACACCTTC. Its protein product is CATDEVQDNYGYTF. The chain uses TRBV7-9 and TRBJ1-2; D is possibly TRBD1 (5 bases). Between the trimmed V and J ends, which lost 10 bases and 2 bases, there was a span of 17 bases. The CDR3 is 14 residues long. The germline V gene encodes CDR1 SEHNR and CDR2 FQNEAQ (reference sequence).

The chain has TRBV7-9 and TRBJ2-7, with D perhaps TRBD1 (8 bases). Germline V gives CDR1 SEHNR, CDR2 FQNEAQ (reference sequence). The CDR3 is made up of 15 amino acids. V was pared by 5 bases and J by 4 bases, with 18 bases between. The CDR3 loop reads CASSNTGGVGYEQYV. The CDR3 DNA follows: TGTGCCAGCAGCAACACAGGGGGGGTGGGATACGAGCAGTACGTC.

This clonotype came up many times. The chain uses TRBV12-3 or TRBV12-4 and TRBJ2-5, with TRBD2 matching over 10 bases. The CDR3 is 16 amino acids. J lost 1 base, V lost 1 base, and 3 bases had no gene match. CDR3 nucleotides: TGTGCCAGCAGTTTAGGTGGACTAGCGGCCCAAGAGACCCAGTACTTC. Encoded protein: CASSLGGLAAQETQYF.

The chain links TRBV9 to TRBJ2-2; perhaps TRBD2 as D (7 bases). Trimming stripped 0 bases from V and 4 bases from J, with 10 bases between. The germline CDR1 and CDR2 sequences are SGDLS and YYNGEE. This CDR3 has 15 residues. CDR3 DNA: TGTGCCAGCAGCGTAGAAGGGGGGGCCACCGGGGAGCTGTTTTTT. Translated, it gives CASSVEGGATGELFF.

The CDR3 DNA is TGTGCCAGCAGTTACTCGGAATCCTACGAGCAGTACTTC. Its protein is CASSYSESYEQYF. This chain links TRBV6-5 with TRBJ2-7; D not resolved. Trimming cost V 0 bases and J 1 base, with 4 bases left between them. This CDR3 comprises 13 residues. Per the germline V gene, CDR1 is MNHEY and CDR2 is SVGAGI.